Listed below are T cell receptor beta chains from one sample, sequenced in a study of T-cell memory formation after mild COVID-19. MiXCR was run by TCRdb on the 5' RACE reads, yielding one entry per CDR3 protein. The profile shows approximately 200,000 distinct CDR3 sequences, approximately 16% of them singletons. Sequenced: PBMCs or a T cell subset sorted from them (not recorded which). All receptors come from an adult woman who had mild COVID-19 (a few samples of this study predate the infection). Cell type and time point are not known. Each CDR3 is given with its conserved first and last residue. A D gene is named only where the DNA matches it firmly. Only part of the rows carry a size: once, few, many, or a class if the clone is expanded.

J gene | D gene | V gene | clone size | CDR3 DNA | CDR3 protein
TRBJ2-1 | TRBD2 | TRBV7-2 | NA | TGTGCCAGCAGAGGTAAGCGGGAGATTTATGAGCAGTTCTTC | CASRGKREIYEQFF
TRBJ2-3 | NA | TRBV20-1 | few | TGCAGTGCTAGAGGGGGGAGCACTAGCACAGATACGCAGTATTTT | CSARGGSTSTDTQYF
TRBJ2-2 | NA | TRBV5-3 | NA | TGTGCCAGAAGCTCCCCCAGTGACCCGAACACCGGGGAGCTGTTTTTT | CARSSPSDPNTGELFF
TRBJ2-1 | TRBD2 | TRBV12-3/TRBV12-4 | few | TGTGCCACCTCCGGACTAGCGGGTTCCTACAATGAGCAGTTCTTC | CATSGLAGSYNEQFF
TRBJ1-1 | NA | TRBV7-2 | many | TGTGCCAGCAGGAGAATTGGGGGAGCCATGAACACTGAAGCTTTCTTT | CASRRIGGAMNTEAFF
TRBJ2-7 | NA | TRBV7-2 | NA | TGTGCCAGCAGCTTAGCGGGGACGGGCGAGCAGTACTTC | CASSLAGTGEQYF
TRBJ2-1 | NA | TRBV7-3 | NA | TGTGCCAGCAGCTTAAGGGGGCAGCGGGAAATTAAGTTCTTC | CASSLRGQREIKFF
TRBJ2-5 | NA | TRBV20-1 | few | TGCAGTGCTAGAGCCCCCGGGCGGGCAGAGACCCAGTACTTC | CSARAPGRAETQYF
TRBJ1-2 | NA | TRBV27 | few | TGTGCCAGCAGTCTTCCGAAAGGAGCAGGGGAATATGGCTACACCTTC | CASSLPKGAGEYGYTF
TRBJ2-2 | NA | TRBV11-3 | few | TGTGCCAGCAGCCTCGTTCGCGGGCCCTCGAACACCGGGGAGCTGTTTTTT | CASSLVRGPSNTGELFF
TRBJ2-5 | NA | TRBV18 | NA | TGTGCCAGCTCACCAGCGGAGGGCGGGAAGACCCAGTACTTC | CASSPAEGGKTQYF
TRBJ2-1 | TRBD2 | TRBV5-1 | NA | TGCGCCAGCAGCTTTCCCGGGGGAGGGGATGAGCAGTTCTTC | CASSFPGGGDEQFF
TRBJ2-1 | NA | TRBV5-1 | few | TGCGCCAGCAGCTGGGCCGGGACTGGCAACAATGAGCAGTTCTTC | CASSWAGTGNNEQFF
TRBJ2-5 | TRBD1 | TRBV29-1 | many | TGCAGCGTTGAAAACCGGGACAGGGACGAGACCCAGTACTTC | CSVENRDRDETQYF
TRBJ1-4 | TRBD1 | TRBV20-1 | NA | TGCAGTGCTCCACAGGGGGCGTCTAATGAAAAACTGTTTTTT | CSAPQGASNEKLFF
TRBJ2-7 | TRBD1 | TRBV18 | few | TGTGCCAGCTCACCCTTCAGGACAGGAATAACCTACGAGCAGTACTTC | CASSPFRTGITYEQYF
TRBJ1-5 | NA | TRBV20-1 | few | TGCAGTGTGGGCAGGGCGAGCAATCAGCCCCAGCATTTT | CSVGRASNQPQHF
TRBJ1-1 | NA | TRBV25-1 | few | TGTGCCAGCTTCCGGAACACTGAAGCTTTCTTT | CASFRNTEAFF
TRBJ2-3 | NA | TRBV5-5 | few | TGTGCCAGCAGCTTACCGGGAGCATACACAGATACGCAGTATTTT | CASSLPGAYTDTQYF
TRBJ2-5 | TRBD2 | TRBV5-1 | many | TGCGCCAGCAGCCCGGGGGGGAATACCCAAGAGACCCAGTACTTC | CASSPGGNTQETQYF
TRBJ1-1 | TRBD1 | TRBV7-6 | NA | TGTGCCAGCAGCTTAGGATCCGGGACAGGTCTAGGGAGCACTGAAGCTTTCTTT | CASSLGSGTGLGSTEAFF
TRBJ1-1 | NA | TRBV7-3 | NA | TGTGCCTGCCGGAGGCTTCTAATTAACACTGAAGCTTTCTTT | CACRRLLINTEAFF
TRBJ2-7 | NA | TRBV7-2 | few | TGTGCCAGCAGTTATCCAGGAGGGCCCCGGGATTACGAGCAGTACTTC | CASSYPGGPRDYEQYF
TRBJ2-1 | NA | TRBV9 | few | TGTGCCAGCAGCGTAGGGCCCTTCTCCTACAATGAGCAGTTCTTC | CASSVGPFSYNEQFF
TRBJ2-5 | NA | TRBV20-1 | few | TGCAGTGCTAGATTTCCCAGGGGGGGGTCAAGAGAGACCCAGTACTTC | CSARFPRGGSRETQYF
TRBJ2-1 | NA | TRBV14 | few | TGTGCCAGCAGCCAAGAGGGGAGGAGTACCAATGAGCAGTTCTTC | CASSQEGRSTNEQFF
TRBJ2-7 | TRBD2 | TRBV29-1 | NA | TGCAGCGGAGGACTAGCGGGAGGCGAGCAGTACTTC | CSGGLAGGEQYF
TRBJ2-3 | TRBD2 | TRBV4-3 | NA | TGCGCCAGCAGCTCCAGAGCGGGGGGATTAGGAGCGCAGTATTTT | CASSSRAGGLGAQYF
TRBJ1-2 | NA | TRBV9 | NA | TGTGCCAGCAATCGGGTGAATGGTGGCTACACCTTC | CASNRVNGGYTF
TRBJ1-1 | NA | TRBV5-1 | few | TGCGCCAGCAGCTTGGCACCAGGGCGGACTGAAGCTTTCTTT | CASSLAPGRTEAFF
TRBJ2-5 | NA | TRBV4-3 | NA | TGCGCCAGCAGCCAAGACTCTGCGGGAGAGACCCAGTACTTC | CASSQDSAGETQYF
TRBJ1-2 | NA | TRBV7-9 | NA | TGTGCCAGCAGCTTAGCGCGCAGCCACTATGGCTACACCTTC | CASSLARSHYGYTF
TRBJ2-3 | NA | TRBV7-3 | few | TGTGCCAGCAGCTTATTCTTGACTTCAACAGATACGCAGTATTTT | CASSLFLTSTDTQYF
TRBJ2-1 | TRBD1 | TRBV7-3 | NA | TGTGCCAGCAGCCCCACCGGGACAGTAACCTACAATGAGCAGTTCTTC | CASSPTGTVTYNEQFF
TRBJ2-1 | TRBD1 | TRBV5-5 | NA | TGTGCCAGCAGCTTGGCCGGGACAGGGGGTCATGAGCAGTTCTTC | CASSLAGTGGHEQFF
TRBJ1-1 | NA | TRBV18 | NA | TGTGCCAGCTCACCATGGGGGGGCGGCACTGAAGCTTTCTTT | CASSPWGGGTEAFF
TRBJ2-7 | TRBD1 | TRBV29-1 | many | TGCAGCGGGGGACAGGTCTACGAGCAGTACTTC | CSGGQVYEQYF
TRBJ2-6 | NA | TRBV12-3/TRBV12-4 | many | TGTGCCAGCAGTTTACTCTCTGGGGCCAACGTCCTGACTTTC | CASSLLSGANVLTF
TRBJ1-5 | TRBD1 | TRBV12-3/TRBV12-4 | NA | TGTGCCAGCAGCAGGACAGGGCGCCAGCCCCAGCATTTT | CASSRTGRQPQHF
TRBJ1-5 | NA | TRBV12-3/TRBV12-4 | NA | TGTGCCAGCAGTATGAACAGGATTCAGGCCCAGCATTTT | CASSMNRIQAQHF
TRBJ1-2 | NA | TRBV5-1 | NA | TGCGCCAGCAGCTTGTCGCTCAGGGGTACTCTTGGGGGCTACACCTTC | CASSLSLRGTLGGYTF
TRBJ1-1 | NA | TRBV29-1 | NA | TGCAGCGTTGACAACCGGGACGCGGGTTTCTTT | CSVDNRDAGFF
TRBJ2-5 | NA | TRBV5-4 | NA | TGTGCCAGCCGATCGGACAGGGAGGGAACCCAGTACTTC | CASRSDREGTQYF
TRBJ2-3 | TRBD2 | TRBV7-2 | few | TGTGCCAGCAGCTACTCCGGGACTAGTAGCACAGATACGCAGTATTTT | CASSYSGTSSTDTQYF
TRBJ2-7 | TRBD1 | TRBV12-3/TRBV12-4 | few | TGTGCCAGCAGTCCCCCCAGGGGGCGGTACGAGCAGTACTTC | CASSPPRGRYEQYF